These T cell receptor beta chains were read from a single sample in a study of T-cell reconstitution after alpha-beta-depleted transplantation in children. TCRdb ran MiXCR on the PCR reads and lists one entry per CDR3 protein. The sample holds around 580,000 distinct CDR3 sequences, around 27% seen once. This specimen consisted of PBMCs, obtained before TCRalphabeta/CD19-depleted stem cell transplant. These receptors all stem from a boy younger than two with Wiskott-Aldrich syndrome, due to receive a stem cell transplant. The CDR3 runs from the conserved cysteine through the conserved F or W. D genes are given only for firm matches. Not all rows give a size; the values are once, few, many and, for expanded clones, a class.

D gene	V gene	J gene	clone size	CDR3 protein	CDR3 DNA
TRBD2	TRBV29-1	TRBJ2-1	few	CSVGGGYNEQFF	TGCAGCGTTGGGGGGGGGTACAATGAGCAGTTCTTC
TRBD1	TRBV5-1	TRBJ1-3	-	CASSQQGDGNTIYF	TGCGCCAGCAGCCAACAGGGGGATGGAAACACCATATATTTT
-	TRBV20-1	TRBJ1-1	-	CSARHMNTEAFF	TGCAGTGCACGGCATATGAACACTGAAGCTTTCTTT
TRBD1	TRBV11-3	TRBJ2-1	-	CASSVGGTGYNEQFF	TGTGCCAGCAGCGTGGGCGGGACAGGATACAATGAGCAGTTCTTC
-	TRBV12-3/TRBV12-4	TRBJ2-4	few	CASKTKNIQYF	TGTGCCTCGAAGACCAAAAACATTCAGTACTTC
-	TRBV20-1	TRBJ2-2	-	CSARCPVAGELFF	TGCAGTGCTAGATGTCCCGTCGCCGGGGAGCTGTTTTTT
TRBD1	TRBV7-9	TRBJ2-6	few	CASTRGDRFSGANVLTF	TGTGCCAGCACCCGCGGGGACAGGTTCTCTGGGGCCAACGTCCTGACTTTC
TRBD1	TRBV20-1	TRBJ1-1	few	CSAQGDTEAFF	TGCAGTGCCCAGGGGGACACTGAAGCTTTCTTT
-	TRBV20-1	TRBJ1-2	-	CSALKRGSDYGYTF	TGCAGTGCTCTAAAGAGGGGCTCTGACTATGGCTACACCTTC
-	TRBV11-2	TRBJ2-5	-	CASSAGTVTQETQYF	TGTGCCAGCAGCGCGGGGACAGTTACTCAAGAGACCCAGTACTTC
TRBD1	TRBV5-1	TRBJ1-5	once	CASSPGDRLGQPQHF	TGCGCCAGCAGCCCGGGGGACAGGTTGGGTCAGCCCCAGCATTTT